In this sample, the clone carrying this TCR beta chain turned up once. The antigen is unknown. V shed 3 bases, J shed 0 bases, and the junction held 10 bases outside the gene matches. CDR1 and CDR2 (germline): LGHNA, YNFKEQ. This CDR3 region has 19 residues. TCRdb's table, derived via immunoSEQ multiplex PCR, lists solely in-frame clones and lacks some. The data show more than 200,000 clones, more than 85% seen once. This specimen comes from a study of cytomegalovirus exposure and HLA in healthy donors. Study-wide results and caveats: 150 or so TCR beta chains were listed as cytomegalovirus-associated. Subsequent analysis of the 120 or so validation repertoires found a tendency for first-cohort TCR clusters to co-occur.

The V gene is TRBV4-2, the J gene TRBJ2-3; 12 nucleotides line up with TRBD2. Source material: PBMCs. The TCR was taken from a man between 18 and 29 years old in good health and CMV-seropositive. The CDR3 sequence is CASSHELAGGARSTDTQYF. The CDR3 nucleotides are TGTGCCAGCAGCCACGAGCTAGCGGGAGGGGCCCGAAGCACAGATACGCAGTATTTT.